This T cell receptor (beta chain) was sequenced for a study of T-cell reconstitution after alpha-beta-depleted transplantation in children. For TCRbeta, the library was prepared with unique molecular identifiers. A single record per CDR3 protein comes from TCRdb applying MiXCR to the PCR reads. This table holds 130,000 to 150,000 distinct CDR3 sequences, 8.5% to 10% found once. About this clonotype: Its specificity is unknown.

There are 19 residues in the CDR3. V shed 2 bases and J 2 bases; nucleotides not matched to a gene: 15. Germline CDR1 is SGDLS and CDR2 is YYNGEE. The study's findings and limits: Diversity of TCRbeta at day 60 was high in some patients, arising from surviving recipient T cells and thymic progenitors. By about two months after transplant, alpha-beta T cells reportedly arose from several hundred graft clones that had expanded. At one year after transplant, newly produced T cells mostly accounted for T-cell counts and diversity.

Sequences were derived from PBMCs, mostly from graft donor cells, sampled 180 days after TCRalphabeta/CD19-depleted stem cell transplant. The J gene is TRBJ2-5, the V gene TRBV9; 10 bases are a match to TRBD2. This TCR was recovered from a female patient aged 2-10 years who had a stem cell transplant for congenital amegakaryocytic thrombocytopenia, so the T cells may come from the graft donor. CDR3 protein: CASSVGSRWTSGYQETQYF. CDR3 DNA: TGTGCCAGCAGCGTTGGTTCTCGGTGGACTAGCGGCTATCAAGAGACCCAGTACTTC.